Listed here are 18 T cell receptor beta chains from one sample, sequenced in a study of T-cell reconstitution after alpha-beta-depleted transplantation in children. Molecular barcoding with unique molecular identifiers was used for the TCRbeta library. Each CDR3 protein gets one entry after TCRdb re-called the PCR reads with MiXCR. The sample consists of roughly 350,000 distinct CDR3 sequences, approximately 10% of them appearing once. This material consisted of PBMCs from the stem cell graft donor, taken from the stem cell graft. These receptors all come from a human donor who donated a stem cell graft to a child with acute lymphoblastic leukemia.

The chain links TRBV24-1 to TRBJ2-2, with TRBD2 matching 7 bases. CDR3 length equals 15 residues. The ends lost 9 bases at V and 3 bases at J; junction bases unmatched: 9. The V gene's germline CDR1 is KGHDR and CDR2 SFDVKD. CDR3 DNA sequence: TGTGCCACCCGGGCGGGAGAGAGGGACACCGGGGAGCTGTTTTTT. It encodes CATRAGERDTGELFF.

This clonotype was observed a few times. The genes are TRBV5-1 and TRBJ2-2; D perhaps matches TRBD2 (5 bases). Germline CDR1 SGHRS, CDR2 YFSETQ. The CDR3 extends over 13 amino acids. V was clipped by 2 bases and J by 6 bases, with 8 bases between them. CDR3 nucleotide sequence: TGCGCCAGCAGCTTCATGGAGGCCGGGGAGCTGTTTTTT. Protein sequence: CASSFMEAGELFF.

This clonotype was observed a few times. The rearrangement joins TRBV15 to TRBJ2-6; 9 nucleotides line up with TRBD1. There are 18 residues in the CDR3. Germline values: CDR1 LNHNV, CDR2 YYDKDF (reference sequence). J lost 1 base, V lost 1 base, and 5 bases had no gene match. In DNA form, the CDR3 reads TGTGCCACCAGCAGAGCCGGGACAGGGAGGTCTGGGGCCAACGTCCTGACTTTC. Translation gives CATSRAGTGRSGANVLTF. The complete variable domain, with remaining parts taken from reference TRBV15 and TRBJ2-6, reads DAMVIQNPRYQVTQFGKPVTLSCSQTLNHNVMYWYQQKSSQAPKLLFHYYDKDFNNEADTPDNFQSRRPNTSFCFLDIRSPGLGDTAMYLCATSRAGTGRSGANVLTFGAGSRLTVL.

V usage is TRBV5-1 and J usage is TRBJ2-7; D uncertain. Germline V CDR1 and CDR2: SGHRS, YFSETQ. Trimming removed 4 bases at V and 5 bases at J, with 10 bases between. The CDR3 totals 12 residues. CDR3: CASSRDFHEQYF. The CDR3 nucleotides read TGCGCCAGCAGCCGAGACTTCCACGAGCAGTACTTC.

The CDR3 DNA reads TGCGCCAGCAGCCAAGAGGAGGGAGGGGACACAGATACGCAGTATTTT. Its protein product is CASSQEEGGDTDTQYF. The chain has TRBV4-1 and TRBJ2-3, with TRBD2 identical over 7 bases. The CDR3 is made up of 16 amino acids. Trimming cost V 0 bases and J 2 bases; bases outside gene matches: 5. Germline assignment: CDR1 MGHRA and CDR2 YSYEKL.

Only a few counts were recorded for this clonotype. The V call is TRBV29-1, the J call TRBJ1-4; D uncertain. The CDR3 runs 15 residues. CDR1 and CDR2 (germline): SQVTM, ANQGSEA. The ends were cut back, 5 bases at V and 0 bases at J, with 13 bases in the middle. This CDR3 is CSVQGLLATNEKLFF. CDR3 DNA: TGCAGCGTTCAAGGACTTTTAGCAACTAATGAAAAACTGTTTTTT. Supplemented by reference TRBV29-1 and TRBJ1-4, the full variable domain reads SAVISQKPSRDICQRGTSLTIQCQVDSQVTMMFWYRQQPGQSLTLIATANQGSEATYESGFVIDKFPISRPNLTFSTLTVSNMSPEDSSIYLCSVQGLLATNEKLFFGSGTQLSVL.

A few counts support this clonotype. The chain links TRBV7-2 to TRBJ2-1; TRBD2 aligns across 12 bases. CDR3 length equals 15 residues. Germline CDR1 reads SGHTA; CDR2 reads FQGNSA. V trimming: 5 bases; J trimming: 6 bases; junction bases outside the gene matches: 5. The CDR3 coding sequence is TGTGCCAGCAGCGTACTAGCGGGAGGCAGCAATGAGCAGTTCTTC. It translates to CASSVLAGGSNEQFF.

This clonotype was seen at least ten times. The genes are TRBV6-2 or TRBV6-3 and TRBJ2-7, with D perhaps matching TRBD1 (6 bases). Germline assignment: CDR1 MNHEY and CDR2 SVGEGT. The CDR3 is 12 residues long. The V end lost 4 bases, the J end lost 7 bases, and 11 bases lay between the germline ends. The CDR3 DNA reads as TGTGCCAGCAGTTCCCACAGGGCGGAGCAGTACTTC. Residues: CASSSHRAEQYF.

CDR3 in amino acids: CASSLQGAVAGANVLTF. CDR3 in DNA: TGTGCCAGCAGTCTACAGGGGGCCGTCGCTGGGGCCAACGTCCTGACTTTC. This chain uses TRBV27 with TRBJ2-6; 9 bases match TRBD1. Germline CDR1 and CDR2: MNHEY and SMNVEV (reference sequence). The CDR3 is 17 amino acids. V shed 5 bases, J shed 2 bases, and the junction held 7 bases outside the gene matches.

The chain has TRBV6-1 and TRBJ2-2; 14 bases line up with TRBD2. V gave up 9 bases and J gave up 4 bases; unmatched junction bases: 10. The germline CDR1 and CDR2 sequences are MNHNS and SASEGT. The CDR3 totals 17 residues. DNA for the CDR3: TGTGCCAGTTTAACGGGACTAGCGGGAGCTAGCACCGGGGAGCTGTTTTTT. It specifies CASLTGLAGASTGELFF.

J is TRBJ2-7 and V is TRBV6-2 or TRBV6-3, with TRBD1 matching 9 bases. V lost 11 bases and J lost 3; bases outside the gene matches: 14. The CDR3 is 15 amino acids. CDR1 is MNHEY, CDR2 SVGEGT, per germline. CDR3 bases: TGTGCCGGCTCGCTAGGGGGACAGGGCTTCTACGAGCAGTACTTC. As protein: CAGSLGGQGFYEQYF.

The rearrangement links TRBV20-1 to TRBJ2-7, with D possibly being TRBD1 (5 bases). This CDR3 comprises 14 residues. The germline gives CDR1 DFQATT, CDR2 SNEGSKA (reference sequence). V was pared by 5 bases and J by 4 bases, with 18 bases between. The CDR3 region is CSALNRPPFYEQYF. As DNA, the CDR3 is TGCAGTGCTCTAAACAGGCCCCCCTTTTACGAGCAGTACTTC.

CDR3 nucleotides: TGTGCCAGCAGCTTCATCTGGAATCTAGCCAAAAACATTCAGTACTTC. Its protein is CASSFIWNLAKNIQYF. V and J are TRBV7-9 and TRBJ2-4; D is unresolved. V lost 3 bases and J 0 bases, leaving 12 bases between the germline ends. Germline CDR1 SEHNR, CDR2 FQNEAQ (reference sequence). The CDR3 spans 16 residues.

The J gene is TRBJ2-1, the V gene TRBV12-3 or TRBV12-4; D is possibly TRBD1 or TRBD2 (5 bases each). Trimming took off 4 bases at V and 5 bases at J, with 12 bases between the two ends. The CDR3 totals 14 residues. In nucleotides, the CDR3 is TGTGCCAGCAGTTCCTTCGGGACCCACAATGAGCAGTTCTTC. It is translated as CASSSFGTHNEQFF.

The rearrangement uses TRBV20-1 and TRBJ2-1, with a weak D call TRBD2 (6 bases). CDR1 DFQATT and CDR2 SNEGSKA come from the germline V gene (reference sequence). This CDR3 has 19 residues. The germline V and J ends were trimmed by 4 bases and 3 bases, with 28 bases remaining between them. The CDR3 DNA reads TGCAGTGCTACCACTTTCCCCGGGAGTTCTCCTTTTTACTACAATGAGCAGTTCTTC. This encodes CSATTFPGSSPFYYNEQFF.

The V and J genes are TRBV4-2 and TRBJ2-2, with D unresolved. The CDR3 is 16 amino acids. Trimming took 1 base from V and 6 from J, leaving 15 bases between them. Germline V lookup: CDR1 LGHNA, CDR2 YNFKEQ. The CDR3 here is CASSQVGSNRAGELFF. The CDR3 DNA reads TGTGCCAGCAGCCAAGTCGGCAGTAACCGCGCCGGGGAGCTGTTTTTT.

This clonotype was seen a handful of times. The CDR3 region has the DNA TGTGCCAGCAGACTCCGAAGTTACACCGGGGAGCTGTTTTTT. Its translation: CASRLRSYTGELFF. The chain recombines TRBV6-2 or TRBV6-3 with TRBJ2-2; D not resolved. The germline V and J ends were trimmed by 6 bases and 3 bases, with 11 bases remaining between them. Germline V gene data show CDR1 as MNHEY and CDR2 as SVGEGT. The CDR3 spans 14 residues.

The chain employs TRBV20-1 and TRBJ2-3; 14 positions match TRBD2. Germline CDR1 is DFQATT and CDR2 is SNEGSKA (reference sequence). CDR3 length equals 17 residues. The V gene end was trimmed by 2 bases and the J gene end by 4 bases; junction bases not matched to a gene: 8. The DNA for the CDR3 is TGCAGTGCTAGAAGACTAGCGGGAGGGGGCACAGCAGATACGCAGTATTTT. Protein product: CSARRLAGGGTADTQYF.